Below, one T cell receptor beta chain is given with its context. Its target is unknown. The sample comes from a study of early T cells in non-severe SARS-CoV-2 infection. The study's findings and limits: VDJdb matching skewed toward anti-spike CD8 responses, missing private and CD4 specificities.

Individual cDNA molecules were tagged with unique molecular identifiers, the study reported. A single record per CDR3 protein comes from TCRdb applying MiXCR to the 5' RACE reads. The sample yields about 48,000 distinct CDR3 sequences, roughly 7.7% seen once. The V gene's germline CDR1 is LNHDA and CDR2 SQIVND (reference sequence). The J segment lost 7 bases and the V segment lost 4 bases, leaving 12 bases of the junction unmatched. The CDR3 runs to 16 residues. The chain combines TRBV19 with TRBJ2-1, with 8 positions matching TRBD2. Material for sequencing was whole blood. This receptor was identified in an adult who was a healthcare worker with PCR-confirmed SARS-CoV-2 infection or an uninfected control (not recorded which). The CDR3 sequence: CASSRVRAGGLNEQFF. CDR3 in DNA: TGTGCCAGTAGTAGGGTTCGGGCGGGGGGATTAAATGAGCAGTTCTTC.